These T cell receptor beta chains were read from a single sample in a study of blood T cell repertoires in COVID-19. Profiled with immunoSEQ multiplex PCR; TCRdb holds only in-frame clones, not every one. Of about 360,000 clones listed, around 90% are singletons. Sequenced input: peripheral blood. These receptors came from a human donor in a cohort sampled during active COVID-19. CDR3s leave out the opening cysteine and the closing phenylalanine or tryptophan.

TRBJ1-5	TRBV12-3/TRBV12-4	ASSQGTGQPQH
TRBJ1-5	TRBV2	ASSFDLINQPQH
TRBJ2-7	TRBV24-1	ATSESGRGNEQY
TRBJ2-7	TRBV28	ASTQGGTGAYEQY
TRBJ2-7	TRBV29-1	SVGLAAYEQY
TRBJ1-5	TRBV6-5	ASSRGRAEPQH
TRBJ2-1	TRBV10-3	AISTQGRDEQF
TRBJ1-2	TRBV18	ASSPREGYGYT
TRBJ2-1	TRBV30	AWSPHSGRGSYNEQF
TRBJ2-7	TRBV5-1	ASSLGQGSYEQY
TRBJ2-1	TRBV3-1/TRBV3-2	ASSQDPQGWNEQF
TRBJ2-6	TRBV7-9	ASRPGTGANVLT
TRBJ1-2	TRBV3-1/TRBV3-2	ASRGEGIGYT